The sequence of this TCR beta chain was determined in a study of blood T cell repertoires in COVID-19. About the study: Both acute and convalescent COVID-19 samples were obtained from the United States, Italy and Spain. Sample material is recorded as cDNA or gDNA derived from T cells, B-cell-depleted T cells, or PBMCs.

Original processing notes: Reference gene primer amplification in the assay estimated nucleated cell counts. Profiled with immunoSEQ multiplex PCR; TCRdb holds only in-frame clones, not every one. The V and J calls and clone size were taken over from that table, and D and trimming were inferred from the DNA. The data contain 150,000 to 200,000 clones, around 83% of them singletons. This clone was seen more than once but under ten times. CDR3 length equals 14 residues. V lost 1 base, J lost 3 bases, and 3 bases stayed unmatched. The germline V gene has CDR1 SGHTA and CDR2 FQGNSA. The rearrangement uses TRBV7-2 and TRBJ2-7, with 7 bases matching TRBD2. The sequence derives from a human donor in a cohort sampled during active COVID-19. Sequenced sample: peripheral blood. CDR3 nucleotides: TGTGCCAGCAGCTTAGATCCTAGCGGCTACGAGCAGTACTTC. Amino acids: CASSLDPSGYEQYF.